These 18 T cell receptor beta chains originate from one sample sequenced in a study of Ad26.COV2.S vaccination and SARS-CoV-2 variants. Treatment of the sample: 19 received Ad26.COV2.S at low or high dose, single or two shots; 5 received placebo; per-sample allocation not given. After the first vaccine or placebo injection, samples were drawn on day 63. Here immunoSEQ multiplex PCR was the method, and the copy in TCRdb shows in-frame clones only, minus some. The table shows about 350,000 clones, with around 90% occurring only once. Specimen: peripheral blood, collected in a trial of Ad26.COV2.S vaccine versus placebo. The receptors were gathered from a person between 18 and 65 years old who received the Ad26.COV2.S COVID-19 vaccine or a placebo.

CDR3 sequence: CASSYAWAENYGYTF. For the CDR3, the DNA is TGCGCCAGCAGTTATGCGTGGGCAGAGAACTATGGCTACACCTTC. The genes are TRBV5-1 and TRBJ1-2; no reliable D call. Germline loops: CDR1 SGHRS, CDR2 YFSETQ. The CDR3 contains 15 residues. Trimming stripped 5 bases from V and 2 bases from J, with 16 bases between.

The rearrangement links TRBV5-1 to TRBJ1-4; tentative D call: TRBD1 (5 bases). The CDR3 spans 15 residues. CDR1 is SGHRS and CDR2 is YFSETQ in the germline V gene. Trimming pared 0 bases from V and 4 bases from J, leaving 10 bases between. CDR3 sequence (DNA): TGCGCCAGCAGCTTGGCCGACGGGGGTAATGAAAAACTGTTTTTT. This gives the protein CASSLADGGNEKLFF.

The chain is built from TRBV5-4 and TRBJ1-2, with 8 bases identical to TRBD1. Germline CDR1 is SGHNT and CDR2 is YYREEE (reference sequence). The trim removed 5 bases at V and 7 bases at J, leaving 10 bases unmatched. This CDR3 has 14 residues. The CDR3: CASRLLGQGSGYTF. In nucleotides, the CDR3 is TGTGCCAGCAGATTACTCGGACAGGGAAGTGGCTACACCTTC. Based on the CDR3 plus reference TRBV5-4 and TRBJ1-2, the full variable domain is ETGVTQSPTHLIKTRGQQVTLRCSSQSGHNTVSWYQQALGQGPQFIFQYYREEENGRGNFPPRFSGLQFPNYSSELNVNALELDDSALYLCASRLLGQGSGYTFGSGTRLTVV.

The V gene is TRBV5-1, the J gene TRBJ1-2, with 7 bases fitting TRBD1. The germline CDR1 and CDR2 sequences are SGHRS and YFSETQ. There are 17 residues in the CDR3. J lost 4 bases, V lost 3 bases, and 15 bases had no gene match. CDR3 nucleotide sequence: TGCGCCAGCAGCTCCTTGACAGGGCGCCGACTCCCCTATGGCTACACCTTC. Its translation: CASSSLTGRRLPYGYTF.

The gene calls are TRBV5-5 and TRBJ1-6, with TRBD1 as a possible D gene (5 bases). Per germline, CDR1 SGHKS and CDR2 YYEKEE (reference sequence). The germline V and J ends were trimmed by 3 bases and 7 bases, with 17 bases remaining between them. The CDR3 totals 16 residues. Written as DNA, the CDR3 is TGTGCCAGCAGCTACCCGGGAGGGACTCTAAATTCACCCCTCCACTTT. It is translated as CASSYPGGTLNSPLHF.

This sequence joins TRBV6-5 and TRBJ2-5; no reliable D call. CDR1 MNHEY and CDR2 SVGAGI come from the germline V gene. The V and J ends lost 6 bases and 3 bases respectively, with 11 bases between them. This CDR3 spans 13 amino acids. The CDR3 DNA sequence: TGTGCCAGCAGCCTCCGCCACGAAGAGACCCAGTACTTC. Protein sequence: CASSLRHEETQYF.

This rearrangement joins TRBV18 to TRBJ1-1; 7 bases map to TRBD1. The germline V gene has CDR1 KGHSH and CDR2 LQKENI. This CDR3 has 15 residues. J was trimmed by 6 bases and V by 4 bases; bases with no gene match: 11. CDR3 sequence (DNA): TGTGCCAGCTCACACCTTTCGACAGGGCGTGCTGAAGCTTTCTTT. Protein: CASSHLSTGRAEAFF.

This CDR3 reads CASSPDRYTDTQYF. In DNA form, the CDR3 reads TGTGCCAGCAGCCCAGACAGATACACAGATACGCAGTATTTT. The gene calls are TRBV7-3 and TRBJ2-3, with D possibly TRBD1 on 5 matching bases. Germline values: CDR1 SGHTA, CDR2 FQGTGA. V was trimmed by 5 bases and J by 2 bases, leaving 11 bases between them. This CDR3 spans 14 amino acids.

The chain combines TRBV7-9 with TRBJ1-5, with D unclear. Germline CDR1 and CDR2: SEHNR and FQNEAQ (reference sequence). Trimming removed 5 bases from V and 2 bases from J, with 13 bases in between. The CDR3 has 15 residues. This CDR3 reads CASSPAGAGNQPQHF. In nucleotides, the CDR3 is TGTGCCAGCAGCCCGGCGGGCGCGGGCAATCAGCCCCAGCATTTT.

The gene calls are TRBV4-3 and TRBJ1-6; TRBD1 aligns across 8 bases. The germline gives CDR1 LGHNA, CDR2 YSLEER. V was pared by 2 bases and J by 8 bases, with 5 bases of the junction left unmatched. The CDR3 length is 15 residues. The CDR3 loop is CASSQHDRGDSPLHF. The CDR3 region has the DNA TGCGCCAGCAGCCAACATGACAGGGGAGATTCACCCCTCCACTTT.

The CDR3 nucleotides are TGCGCCACCTCCGAACGTGCAGGGGCCTATGGCTACACCTTC. This gives the protein CATSERAGAYGYTF. The chain is built from TRBV10-2 and TRBJ1-2; maybe TRBD1 (6 bases). V dropped 10 bases and J dropped 4 bases, with 19 bases sitting between them. CDR1 and CDR2 (germline): WSHSY, SAAADI. The CDR3 extends over 14 amino acids.

The chain joins TRBV4-3 to TRBJ2-3; TRBD2 aligns across 9 bases. The germline V gene encodes CDR1 LGHNA and CDR2 YSLEER. The length of the CDR3 is 15 residues. Trimming removed 6 bases from V and 2 bases from J; junction bases left unmatched: 6. The CDR3 loop is CASRETSGLTDTQYF. The CDR3 nucleotides are TGCGCCAGCAGGGAGACTAGCGGACTCACAGATACGCAGTATTTT.

The rearrangement joins TRBV19 to TRBJ1-1, with 8 bases fitting TRBD1. There are 17 residues in the CDR3. CDR1 is LNHDA and CDR2 is SQIVND in the germline V gene (reference sequence). After removal of 5 bases from V and 0 bases from J, the junction contained 11 bases not matched to a gene. The chain's CDR3 is CASSSLDRGRVNTEAFF. The CDR3 DNA follows: TGTGCCAGTAGTTCCCTCGACAGGGGAAGAGTGAACACTGAAGCTTTCTTT. The complete variable domain, with remaining parts taken from reference TRBV19 and TRBJ1-1, reads DGGITQSPKYLFRKEGQNVTLSCEQNLNHDAMYWYRQDPGQGLRLIYYSQIVNDFQKGDIAEGYSVSREKKESFPLTVTSAQKNPTAFYLCASSSLDRGRVNTEAFFGQGTRLTVV.

This sequence joins TRBV7-9 and TRBJ2-7, with D unclear. The CDR3 totals 13 residues. Germline V CDR1 and CDR2: SEHNR, FQNEAQ (reference sequence). V was clipped by 2 bases and J by 3 bases, with 8 bases between them. The CDR3 coding sequence is TGTGCCAGCAGCTTAAGTGGAGTCTACGAGCAGTACTTC. As protein: CASSLSGVYEQYF.

The rearrangement links TRBV18 to TRBJ2-1, with 8 bases that match TRBD1. Per germline, CDR1 KGHSH and CDR2 LQKENI. The CDR3 totals 15 residues. V dropped 3 bases and J dropped 2; count of bases not matched to a gene: 3. The CDR3 region is CASSPTTGAYNEQFF. As DNA, the CDR3 is TGTGCCAGCTCACCCACGACAGGGGCCTACAATGAGCAGTTCTTC.

This clone was picked up one time. V usage is TRBV9 and J usage is TRBJ1-2, with 7 nucleotides matching TRBD1. The CDR3 is 16 amino acids. V shed 3 bases and J 3 bases; nucleotides not matched to a gene: 11. CDR1 is SGDLS and CDR2 is YYNGEE in the germline V gene. The CDR3 loop is CASSEGDSTAYYGYTF. The DNA for the CDR3 is TGTGCCAGCAGCGAGGGGGACAGTACCGCTTACTATGGCTACACCTTC.

The V and J genes are TRBV6-5 and TRBJ2-7; D might be TRBD1 (6 bases). The CDR3 extends over 14 amino acids. V shed 2 bases and J shed 2 bases, with 10 bases lying between them. Looked up from germline, CDR1 is MNHEY and CDR2 is SVGAGI. The CDR3, as DNA: TGTGCCAGCAGTTACGCCCAGGGGCCCTACGAGCAGTACTTC. Translated: CASSYAQGPYEQYF.

V gene TRBV5-1 combines with J gene TRBJ2-5; 12 nucleotides line up with TRBD2. Unmatched junction bases numbered 10, after V lost 4 bases and J lost 3 bases. Germline V gives CDR1 SGHRS, CDR2 YFSETQ. This CDR3 region has 17 residues. Written as DNA, the CDR3 is TGCGCCAGCAGCCCACTCGTTCTAGCGGGGGGGAAAGAGACCCAGTACTTC. Protein: CASSPLVLAGGKETQYF.